The clone carrying this TCR beta chain was detected a few times. The antigen is not known. It was cDNA, reverse transcribed from extracted RNA, that served as the sequencing template. The data were produced by immunoSEQ multiplex PCR, yet TCRdb's version contains in-frame clones alone and is incomplete. The sample yields 95,000 to 150,000 clones, 53% seen once. Treatment defined: oral pan-JAK inhibitor, 5-10 mg twice daily. The sample belongs to a study of CD8+ T cells in alopecia areata. Study background: The authors scored treated patients' severity by affected scalp percentage.

Study findings and constraints: Possibly because of HLA-related factors, TCR sharing was less clear across patients than in mice. An increase in clonality over normal scalp was evident in lesional scalp, especially alopecia totalis/universalis. Amid tofacitinib therapy, many expanded lesional clones stayed present in scalp and blood.

This receptor was obtained from a human donor with alopecia areata. The sample in question was CD4+ T cells sorted from blood, obtained at week 4, from a patient treated with tofacitinib.

CDR3 loop: CASSTRRQPLRNQPQHF. The CDR3 DNA follows: TGTGCCAGCAGCACACGGAGACAGCCTCTGCGAAATCAGCCCCAGCATTTT. The chain joins TRBV7-8 to TRBJ1-5; TRBD1 is a possible D gene (5 bases). V gave up 5 bases and J gave up 4 bases, with 21 bases separating them. The CDR3 loop spans 17 amino acids. Germline-derived CDR1 and CDR2 are SGHVS and FQNEAQ.